A single sample gave rise to the 6 T cell receptor beta chains below, sequenced in a study of T cell changes during pregnancy in multiple sclerosis. Data came from immunoSEQ multiplex PCR; TCRdb stores just in-frame clones and leaves some out. The sample includes over 30,000 clones, 85% to 95% of them seen just once. Sequencing input: PBMCs (not recorded whether the cells were cultured). The source is a female donor with multiple sclerosis, enrolled in a pregnancy study.

This clone was seen just once. The chain combines TRBV7-2 with TRBJ2-7; maybe TRBD1 (6 bases). Germline loops: CDR1 SGHTA, CDR2 FQGNSA. Between the trimmed V and J ends, which lost 0 bases and 3 bases, there was a span of 18 bases. CDR3 size: 17 residues. This chain's CDR3 is CASSLAWAGQNYYEQYF. CDR3 coding DNA: TGTGCCAGCAGCTTAGCATGGGCCGGACAGAACTACTACGAGCAGTACTTC.

The V and J genes are TRBV6-6 and TRBJ2-2; D may correspond to TRBD1 or TRBD2 (6 bases each). CDR1 and CDR2 from the germline V gene are MNHNY and SVGAGI (reference sequence). V was clipped by 0 bases and J by 6 bases, with 14 bases between them. The CDR3 contains 16 residues. The CDR3, as DNA: TGTGCCAGCAGTTACTCACGGGGGACAATGGCCGGGGAGCTGTTTTTT. Encoded protein: CASSYSRGTMAGELFF.

V is TRBV2 and J is TRBJ2-2, with D possibly being TRBD2 (6 bases). The CDR3 loop spans 14 amino acids. V was pared by 9 bases and J by 2 bases, with 13 bases between. Germline CDR1 SNHLY, CDR2 FYNNEI. The CDR3 loop is CARGGGVNTGELFF. CDR3 bases: TGTGCCAGAGGCGGCGGGGTTAACACCGGGGAGCTGTTTTTT.

The gene calls are TRBV25-1 and TRBJ1-5, with 7 positions matching TRBD1. From germline, CDR1 is MGHDK and CDR2 SYGVNS. The CDR3 runs to 14 residues. The V segment lost 6 bases and the J segment 3 bases; nucleotides outside the gene matches: 5. The CDR3 spells CASRRGQTNQPQHF. In DNA, the CDR3 is TGTGCCAGCAGGAGGGGACAGACCAATCAGCCCCAGCATTTT.

The chain combines TRBV18 with TRBJ2-7, with D hard to call. V lost 0 bases and J lost 3, with 6 bases in between. CDR1 and CDR2 (germline): KGHSH, LQKENI. This CDR3 spans 13 amino acids. This CDR3 reads CASSPPASYEQYF. The CDR3 bases are TGTGCCAGCTCACCACCAGCGAGCTACGAGCAGTACTTC. Full variable domain (rest looked up from reference TRBV18 and TRBJ2-7): NAGVMQNPRHLVRRRGQEARLRCSPMKGHSHVYWYRQLPEEGLKFMVYLQKENIIDESGMPKERFSAEFPKEGPSILRIQQVVRGDSAAYFCASSPPASYEQYFGPGTRLTVT.

V and J are TRBV7-2 and TRBJ2-1; 7 bases are shared with TRBD2. There are 15 residues in the CDR3. The germline gives CDR1 SGHTA, CDR2 FQGNSA. J gave up 4 bases and V 7 bases, and 10 bases lay outside the gene matches. The CDR3 spells CASNLFAGAYNEQFF. The DNA for the CDR3 is TGTGCCAGCAACCTCTTTGCGGGAGCGTACAATGAGCAGTTCTTC.